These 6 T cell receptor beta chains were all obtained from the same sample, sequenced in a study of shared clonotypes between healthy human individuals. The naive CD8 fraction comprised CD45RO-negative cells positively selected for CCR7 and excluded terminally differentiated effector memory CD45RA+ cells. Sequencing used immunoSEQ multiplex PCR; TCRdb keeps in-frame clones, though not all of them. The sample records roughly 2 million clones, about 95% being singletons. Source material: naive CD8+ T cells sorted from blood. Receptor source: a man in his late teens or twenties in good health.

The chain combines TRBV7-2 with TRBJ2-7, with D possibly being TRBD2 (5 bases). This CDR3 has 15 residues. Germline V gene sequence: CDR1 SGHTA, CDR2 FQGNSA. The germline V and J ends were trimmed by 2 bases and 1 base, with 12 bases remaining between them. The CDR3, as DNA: TGTGCCAGCAGCTTACGGGGAATCTCGTCCTACGAGCAGTACTTC. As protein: CASSLRGISSYEQYF.

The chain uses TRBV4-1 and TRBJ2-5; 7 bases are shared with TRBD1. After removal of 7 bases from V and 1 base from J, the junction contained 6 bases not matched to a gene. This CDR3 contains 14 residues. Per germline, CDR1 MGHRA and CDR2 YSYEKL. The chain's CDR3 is CASTPTGPQETQYF. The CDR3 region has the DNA TGCGCCAGCACGCCGACAGGGCCCCAAGAGACCCAGTACTTC.

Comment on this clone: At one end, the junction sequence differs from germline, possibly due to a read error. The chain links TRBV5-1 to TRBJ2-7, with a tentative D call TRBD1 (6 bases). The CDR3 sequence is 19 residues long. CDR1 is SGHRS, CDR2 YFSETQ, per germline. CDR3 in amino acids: CASSLRGTELGTTQTGVDF. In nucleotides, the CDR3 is TGCGCCAGCAGCCTACGAGGGACGGAGCTCGGGACAACTCAAACGGGCGTGGACTTC. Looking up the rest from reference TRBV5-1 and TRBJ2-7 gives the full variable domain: KAGVTQTPRYLIKTRGQQVTLSCSPISGHRSVSWYQQTPGQGLQFLFEYFSETQRNKGNFPGRFSGRQFSNSRSEMNVSTLELGDSALYLCASSLRGTELGTTQTGVDFGPGTRLTVT.

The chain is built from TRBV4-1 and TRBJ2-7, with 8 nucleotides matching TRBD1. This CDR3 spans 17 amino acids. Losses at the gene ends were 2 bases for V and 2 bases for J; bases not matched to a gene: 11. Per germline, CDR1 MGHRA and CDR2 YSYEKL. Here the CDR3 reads CASSQLGLTGVAYEQYF. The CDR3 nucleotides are TGCGCCAGCAGCCAACTCGGCTTGACAGGGGTTGCCTACGAGCAGTACTTC.

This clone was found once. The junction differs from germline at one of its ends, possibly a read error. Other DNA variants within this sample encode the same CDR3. Written as DNA, the CDR3 is TGTGCCAGCAGTGAAAGGCGGGGCGCCGACCAGCCCCAGCACTTT. Translating gives CASSERRGADQPQHF. This chain connects TRBV2 to TRBJ1-5; weak D call: TRBD1 (5 bases). Germline V gene data show CDR1 as SNHLY and CDR2 as FYNNEI. The length of the CDR3 is 15 residues.

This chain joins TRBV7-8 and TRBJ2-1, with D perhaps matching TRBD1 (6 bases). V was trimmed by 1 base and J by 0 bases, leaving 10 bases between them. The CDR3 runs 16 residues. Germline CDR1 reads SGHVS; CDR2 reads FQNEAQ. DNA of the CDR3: TGTGCCAGCAGCTTAGAAGTACAGGGCTCCTACAATGAGCAGTTCTTC. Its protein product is CASSLEVQGSYNEQFF.